This T cell receptor beta chain was identified in a study of T cell responses to AZD1222 COVID-19 vaccine. Study findings and constraints: White British ancestry dominated among donors, who included more females, and clonal diversity was possibly underestimated. Among AZD1222 vaccinees, only 5 to 7 were seropositive at baseline. Increases in Spike-specific TCR breadth and depth were seen after two AZD1222 doses. Spike was spanned by vaccine-associated CD4 TCRs, which were dominant at 160-218 and 743-854.

The assay was immunoSEQ multiplex PCR, and TCRdb's table has in-frame clones only and misses some. The sample lists about 120,000 clones; 88% were seen once. With 1 base removed from V and 1 base from J, the gap between germline ends came to 7 bases. The CDR3 covers 15 residues. Germline values: CDR1 LNHDA, CDR2 SQIVND (reference sequence). A note on this clone: Its specificity is unknown.

The sequences come from peripheral blood, collected on day 0 of AZD1222 vaccination. This rearrangement joins TRBV19 to TRBJ1-4; D ambiguous. The sequence was obtained from an adult in good health. The CDR3 protein is CASSIGVGTNEKLFF. The CDR3 DNA is TGTGCCAGTAGTATAGGGGTCGGAACTAATGAAAAACTGTTTTTT. Full variable domain (remainder filled in from reference TRBV19 and TRBJ1-4): DGGITQSPKYLFRKEGQNVTLSCEQNLNHDAMYWYRQDPGQGLRLIYYSQIVNDFQKGDIAEGYSVSREKKESFPLTVTSAQKNPTAFYLCASSIGVGTNEKLFFGSGTQLSVL.